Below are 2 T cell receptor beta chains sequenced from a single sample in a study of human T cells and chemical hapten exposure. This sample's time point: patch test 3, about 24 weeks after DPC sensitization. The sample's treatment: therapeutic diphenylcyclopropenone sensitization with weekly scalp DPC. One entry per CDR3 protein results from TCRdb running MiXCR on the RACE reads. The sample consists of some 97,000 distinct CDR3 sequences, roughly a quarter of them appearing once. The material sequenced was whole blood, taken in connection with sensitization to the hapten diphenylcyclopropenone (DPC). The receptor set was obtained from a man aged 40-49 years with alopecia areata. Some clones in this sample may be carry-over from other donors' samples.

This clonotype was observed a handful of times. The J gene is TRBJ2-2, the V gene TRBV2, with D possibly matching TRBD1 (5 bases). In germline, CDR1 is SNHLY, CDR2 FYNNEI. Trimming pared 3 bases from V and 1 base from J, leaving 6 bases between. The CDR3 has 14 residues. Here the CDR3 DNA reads TGTGCCAGCAGTGAGGGGCGGAACACCGGGGAGCTGTTTTTT. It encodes CASSEGRNTGELFF. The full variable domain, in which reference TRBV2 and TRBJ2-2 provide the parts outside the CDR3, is EPEVTQTPSHQVTQMGQEVILRCVPISNHLYFYWYRQILGQKVEFLVSFYNNEISEKSEIFDDQFSVERPDGSNFTLKIRSTKLEDSAMYFCASSEGRNTGELFFGEGSRLTVL.

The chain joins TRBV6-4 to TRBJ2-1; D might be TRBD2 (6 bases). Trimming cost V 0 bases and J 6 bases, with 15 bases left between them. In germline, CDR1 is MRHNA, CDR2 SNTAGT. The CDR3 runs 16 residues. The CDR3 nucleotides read TGTGCCAGCAGTGACTCTGTAGGGACTCCCAGCAATGAGCAGTTCTTC. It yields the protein CASSDSVGTPSNEQFF.